Below are 2 T cell receptor beta chains sequenced from a single sample in a study of CD8 T cells in ankylosing spondylitis. Each CDR3 protein gets one entry after TCRdb re-called the 5' RACE reads with MiXCR. The sample yields a few hundred thousand distinct CDR3 sequences, over 9.5% seen once. What was sequenced was blood, either unsorted or a sorted T cell fraction (not recorded which). The receptors stem from a male donor with ankylosing spondylitis or in good health (not recorded which).

This clonotype showed up just a few times. V and J are TRBV29-1 and TRBJ2-3; weak D call: TRBD2 (7 bases). In germline, CDR1 is SQVTM, CDR2 ANQGSEA. The CDR3 loop spans 13 amino acids. The V end was cut by 3 bases, the J end by 4 bases, with 11 bases between. The CDR3 here is CSVDGGGADTQYF. For the CDR3, the DNA is TGCAGCGTTGATGGGGGGGGCGCAGATACGCAGTATTTT.

The table lists this clonotype with a few counts. This may be a read error: a much more frequent sequence differs by one nucleotide. The rearrangement uses TRBV5-5 and TRBJ1-1, with TRBD1 matching over 7 bases. Germline V lookup: CDR1 SGHKS, CDR2 YYEKEE (reference sequence). The CDR3 has 14 residues. This chain's CDR3 is CASSLGTANIEAFF. The CDR3 nucleotides read TGTGCCAGCAGCCTAGGGACAGCGAACATTGAAGCTTTCTTT.